Listed below are T cell receptor beta chains from one sample, sequenced in a study of cytomegalovirus exposure and HLA in healthy donors. TCRdb's copy holds only in-frame clones and misses some; the assay was immunoSEQ multiplex PCR. The sample shows 200,000 to 250,000 clones, roughly 91% of them seen only once. Sequencing was performed on PBMCs. The receptors stem from a young woman in good health and CMV-seronegative. CDR3s include the opening cysteine and the closing phenylalanine or tryptophan. Each record gives: J gene, V gene, clone size, D gene, CDR3 DNA, CDR3 protein. D genes are given only for firm matches. Some rows have no size entry. The others give once, few or many, or a class for an expanded clone.

J: TRBJ1-5
V: TRBV7-2
size: NA
D: TRBD1
DNA: TGTGCCAGCAGGACTACAGGGGGCACCAATCAGCCCCAGCATTTT
CDR3: CASRTTGGTNQPQHF

J: TRBJ2-4
V: TRBV5-6
size: NA
D: NA
DNA: TGTGCCAGCAGCTTGGGGTTTCGCAGGTCGGGGTACATTCAGTACTTC
CDR3: CASSLGFRRSGYIQYF

J: TRBJ1-5
V: TRBV10-3
size: once
D: TRBD1
DNA: TGTGCCATCAGTGAGGGGGGGACAGCCAATCAGCCCCAGCATTTT
CDR3: CAISEGGTANQPQHF

J: TRBJ2-1
V: TRBV7-9
size: NA
D: TRBD2
DNA: TGTGCCAGCAGCCGCCGGGATAGCGGGAGAGGTGAGCAGTTCTTC
CDR3: CASSRRDSGRGEQFF

J: TRBJ2-1
V: TRBV28
size: NA
D: NA
DNA: TGTGCCAGCGGACGGGGGGAGCAGTTCTTC
CDR3: CASGRGEQFF

J: TRBJ1-5
V: TRBV2
size: NA
D: TRBD1
DNA: TGTGCCAGCTGCCGGACAGGCTGGGAGAGAAATCAGCCCCAGCATTTT
CDR3: CASCRTGWERNQPQHF

J: TRBJ2-4
V: TRBV7-9
size: NA
D: NA
DNA: TGTGCCAGCAGCCCCGGAGTTAGACAGCTCGGACCCATTCAGTACTTC
CDR3: CASSPGVRQLGPIQYF

J: TRBJ2-7
V: TRBV10-3
size: NA
D: NA
DNA: TGTGCCACCCGGACAATCGGGGGGCGAGACGAGCAGTACTTC
CDR3: CATRTIGGRDEQYF

J: TRBJ2-5
V: TRBV11-2
size: NA
D: TRBD1
DNA: TGTGCCAGCAGCTATGGGACAGTACAAGAGACCCAGTACTTC
CDR3: CASSYGTVQETQYF

J: TRBJ1-1
V: TRBV11-3
size: NA
D: NA
DNA: TGTGCCAGCAGCTTCTTTCCGAACACTGAAGCTTTCTTT
CDR3: CASSFFPNTEAFF

J: TRBJ1-2
V: TRBV27
size: NA
D: NA
DNA: TGTGCCAGCAGTTTAGCGGGGGAGGGCTATGGCTACACCTTC
CDR3: CASSLAGEGYGYTF

J: TRBJ2-7
V: TRBV18
size: NA
D: NA
DNA: TGTGCCAGCTCACCGGGGGGAGCGCAGTACTTC
CDR3: CASSPGGAQYF

J: TRBJ2-3
V: TRBV10-1
size: NA
D: NA
DNA: TGCGCCAGCAGTGAGCAACAGGGTGCAGATACGCAGTATTTT
CDR3: CASSEQQGADTQYF

J: TRBJ2-7
V: TRBV27
size: NA
D: NA
DNA: TGTGCCAGCACGGACGAGCAGTACTTC
CDR3: CASTDEQYF

J: TRBJ2-7
V: TRBV7-2
size: NA
D: NA
DNA: TGTGCCAGCAGCTTACGGCCCGGGAACGAGCAGTACTTC
CDR3: CASSLRPGNEQYF

J: TRBJ1-1
V: TRBV27
size: once
D: NA
DNA: TGTGCCAGCAGTTTCAAGCAGGGCGACACTGAAGCTTTCTTT
CDR3: CASSFKQGDTEAFF

J: TRBJ1-1
V: TRBV18
size: NA
D: TRBD1
DNA: TGTGCCAGCTCACCAAGGACAGGGGGCCTGAACACTGAAGCTTTCTTT
CDR3: CASSPRTGGLNTEAFF

J: TRBJ2-3
V: TRBV11-3
size: NA
D: NA
DNA: TGTGCCAGCAGCTTAGGTTCTTTCGGCCGGGGCACAGATACGCAGTATTTT
CDR3: CASSLGSFGRGTDTQYF

J: TRBJ1-1
V: TRBV12-1
size: once
D: NA
DNA: TGTGCCAGCAGCACCCGGACAGGGGGGAACACTGAAGCTTTCTTT
CDR3: CASSTRTGGNTEAFF

J: TRBJ2-7
V: TRBV7-2
size: once
D: NA
DNA: TGTGCCAGCAGCTTGCAAACTAGCCTCTACGAGCAGTACTTC
CDR3: CASSLQTSLYEQYF

J: TRBJ2-1
V: TRBV5-4
size: NA
D: TRBD2
DNA: TGTGCCAGCAGCCGAAGCGGGAGGGGGAATGAGCAGTTCTTC
CDR3: CASSRSGRGNEQFF

J: TRBJ2-3
V: TRBV5-1
size: NA
D: NA
DNA: TGCGCCAGCAGCTTGCCGACAGTTGGCACAGATACGCAGTATTTT
CDR3: CASSLPTVGTDTQYF

J: TRBJ2-6
V: TRBV7-9
size: few
D: NA
DNA: TGTGCCAGCAGCCCAGGGGTCTCTGGGGCCAACGTCCTGACTTTC
CDR3: CASSPGVSGANVLTF

J: TRBJ2-7
V: TRBV20-1
size: NA
D: NA
DNA: TGCAGTGCTAGAGGCAGCTACGAGCAGTACTTC
CDR3: CSARGSYEQYF

J: TRBJ2-7
V: TRBV19
size: NA
D: NA
DNA: TGTGCCAGTAGTATAGATGGGGCAGGCGGCTACGAGCAGTACTTC
CDR3: CASSIDGAGGYEQYF

J: TRBJ2-1
V: TRBV7-9
size: NA
D: NA
DNA: TGTGCCAGCAGCTTAGATAACAATGAGCAGTTCTTC
CDR3: CASSLDNNEQFF

J: TRBJ2-7
V: TRBV4-2
size: NA
D: NA
DNA: TGTGCCAGCGGGGACCAGGGGAGAGACGAGCAGTACTTC
CDR3: CASGDQGRDEQYF

J: TRBJ1-2
V: TRBV4-1
size: NA
D: NA
DNA: TGCGCCAGCAGCCAACCACGAGACACGGTCGGAAGAGGCTACACCTTC
CDR3: CASSQPRDTVGRGYTF

J: TRBJ2-2
V: TRBV7-8
size: NA
D: NA
DNA: TGTGCCAGCAGCTTAGTGGGCCTGGGGGGGCTGTTTTTT
CDR3: CASSLVGLGGLFF

J: TRBJ2-7
V: TRBV2
size: NA
D: NA
DNA: TGTGCCGCGAGGGGGGGGCCAACCTACGAGCAGTACTTC
CDR3: CAARGGPTYEQYF

J: TRBJ1-5
V: TRBV6-5
size: once
D: NA
DNA: TGTGCCAGCAGCCTAGCCGGAGGGGTAAATCAGCCCCAGCATTTT
CDR3: CASSLAGGVNQPQHF

J: TRBJ1-3
V: TRBV6-1
size: NA
D: TRBD1
DNA: TGTGCCAGCAGACCCGACAGGGGGGTCAACACCATATATTTT
CDR3: CASRPDRGVNTIYF

J: TRBJ1-2
V: TRBV6-5
size: NA
D: NA
DNA: TGTGCCAGCAGAGACAGACTGAGGGGCTACACCTTC
CDR3: CASRDRLRGYTF

J: TRBJ2-7
V: TRBV6-1
size: NA
D: NA
DNA: TGTGCCAGCAGCGAACGACATGCGGGACGACTTAGCTCCTACGAGCAGTACTTC
CDR3: CASSERHAGRLSSYEQYF

J: TRBJ2-3
V: TRBV6-1
size: NA
D: NA
DNA: TGTGCCAGCAGTCTGCTACCTAGTACTGGAGATACGCAGTATTTT
CDR3: CASSLLPSTGDTQYF

J: TRBJ2-5
V: TRBV30
size: NA
D: TRBD1
DNA: TGTGCCTGGGATTCACCGGGACAGGGAGTCAAAGAGACCCAGTACTTC
CDR3: CAWDSPGQGVKETQYF

J: TRBJ2-4
V: TRBV7-8
size: NA
D: NA
DNA: TGTGCCAGCAGCTTAGGGGCAGGGGTGGGAAACATTCAGTACTTC
CDR3: CASSLGAGVGNIQYF

J: TRBJ2-6
V: TRBV27
size: once
D: NA
DNA: TGTGCCAGCACCTCAGGGGCCTCTGGGGCCAACGTCCTGACTTTC
CDR3: CASTSGASGANVLTF

J: TRBJ2-2
V: TRBV27
size: NA
D: NA
DNA: TGTGCCAGCAGTCCTGACACATATAACACCGGGGAGCTGTTTTTT
CDR3: CASSPDTYNTGELFF

J: TRBJ2-4
V: TRBV4-3
size: NA
D: NA
DNA: TGCGCCAGCAGCCAACTACCGCTAGCCAAAAACATTCAGTACTTC
CDR3: CASSQLPLAKNIQYF

J: TRBJ2-7
V: TRBV27
size: NA
D: TRBD2
DNA: TGTGCCAGCAGTCTGGTTTCTCCTAGCGGGGTCCACGAGCAGTACTTC
CDR3: CASSLVSPSGVHEQYF

J: TRBJ1-2
V: TRBV18
size: NA
D: TRBD1
DNA: TGTGCCAGCTCACCCACGACAGGGGAAAACTATGGCTACACCTTC
CDR3: CASSPTTGENYGYTF

J: TRBJ1-5
V: TRBV6-1
size: NA
D: TRBD1
DNA: TGTGCCAGCAGTGTTACAGGGGCGGTAGAAGCCCAGCATTTT
CDR3: CASSVTGAVEAQHF

J: TRBJ1-1
V: TRBV13
size: NA
D: TRBD1
DNA: TGTGCCAGCAGCCGGAACAGGGGGCTAAGCACTGAAGCTTTCTTT
CDR3: CASSRNRGLSTEAFF

J: TRBJ2-7
V: TRBV7-6
size: once
D: TRBD2
DNA: TGTGCCAGCAGCCCAAGTCCTAGCGGGGGCTACGAGCAGTACTTC
CDR3: CASSPSPSGGYEQYF